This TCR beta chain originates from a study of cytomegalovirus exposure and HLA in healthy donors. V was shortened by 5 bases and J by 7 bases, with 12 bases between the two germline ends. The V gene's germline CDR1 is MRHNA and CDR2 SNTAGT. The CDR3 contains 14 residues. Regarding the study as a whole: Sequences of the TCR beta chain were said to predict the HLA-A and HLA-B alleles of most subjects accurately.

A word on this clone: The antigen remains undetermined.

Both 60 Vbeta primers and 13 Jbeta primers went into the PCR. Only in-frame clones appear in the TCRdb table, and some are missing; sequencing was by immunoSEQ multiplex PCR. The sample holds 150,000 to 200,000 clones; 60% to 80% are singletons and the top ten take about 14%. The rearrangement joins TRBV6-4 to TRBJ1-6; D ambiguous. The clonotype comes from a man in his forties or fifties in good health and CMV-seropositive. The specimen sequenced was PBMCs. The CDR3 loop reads CASSRDSGNSPLHF. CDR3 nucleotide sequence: TGTGCCAGCAGTCGAGATTCGGGGAATTCACCCCTCCACTTT.